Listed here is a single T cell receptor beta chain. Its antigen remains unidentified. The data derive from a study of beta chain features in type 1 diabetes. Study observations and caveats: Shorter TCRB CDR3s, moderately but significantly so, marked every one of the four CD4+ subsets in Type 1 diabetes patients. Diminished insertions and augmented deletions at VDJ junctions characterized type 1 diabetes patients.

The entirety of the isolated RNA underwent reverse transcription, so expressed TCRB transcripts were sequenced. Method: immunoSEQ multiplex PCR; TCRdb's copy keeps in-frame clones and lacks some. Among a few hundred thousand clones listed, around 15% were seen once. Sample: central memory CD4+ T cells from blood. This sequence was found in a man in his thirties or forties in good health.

The CDR3 is CASSLVRMTVPAEAFF. CDR3 DNA sequence: TGCGCCAGCAGCCTAGTTAGGATGACAGTTCCGGCTGAAGCTTTCTTT. This chain links TRBV4-1 with TRBJ1-1, with D perhaps matching TRBD1 (5 bases). Germline lookup yields CDR1 MGHRA and CDR2 YSYEKL. CDR3 size: 16 residues. V was shortened by 4 bases and J by 6 bases, with 21 bases between the two germline ends.